This passage covers 12 T cell receptor beta chains from one sample sequenced in a study of cytomegalovirus exposure and HLA in healthy donors. In the PCR, 60 Vbeta and 13 Jbeta primers were used. Assay: immunoSEQ multiplex PCR; the TCRdb copy retains only in-frame clones and omits some. The table shows more than 95,000 clones, with around 80% occurring only once. The sample consisted of PBMCs. These receptors all come from a man between 18 and 35 years old in good health and CMV-seronegative.

The V call is TRBV5-5, the J call TRBJ2-7; a weak D match, TRBD1 (6 bases). V dropped 2 bases and J dropped 3 bases, with 15 bases sitting between them. The germline V gene has CDR1 SGHKS and CDR2 YYEKEE (reference sequence). The CDR3 is 15 residues long. CDR3 in amino acids: CASSFIGTPFYEQYF. The CDR3 nucleotides are TGTGCCAGCAGCTTCATCGGGACACCATTCTACGAGCAGTACTTC.

The J gene is TRBJ2-7, the V gene TRBV30; D not resolved. V lost 0 bases, J lost 5 bases, and 5 bases lay in between. The germline V gene encodes CDR1 GTSNPN and CDR2 SVGIG (reference sequence). This CDR3 contains 11 residues. CDR3 loop: CAWSVLDEQYF. CDR3 DNA sequence: TGTGCCTGGAGTGTACTTGACGAGCAGTACTTC.

The chain recombines TRBV11-2 with TRBJ2-1; 13 bases match TRBD2. The CDR3 consists of 18 residues. J lost 2 bases, V lost 5 bases, and 9 bases had no gene match. CDR1 is SGHAT and CDR2 is FQNNGV in the germline V gene. The CDR3 here is CASSKLAGGPGTYNEQFF. The CDR3 coding sequence is TGTGCCAGCAGCAAACTAGCGGGAGGGCCAGGGACCTACAATGAGCAGTTCTTC.

This chain joins TRBV18 and TRBJ2-6; no firm D call. V was shortened by 3 bases and J by 0 bases, with 6 bases between the two germline ends. The CDR3 is 15 amino acids. CDR1 KGHSH and CDR2 LQKENI come from the germline V gene. The CDR3 sequence is CASSPLASGANVLTF. The CDR3 DNA reads TGTGCCAGCTCACCGTTGGCCTCTGGGGCCAACGTCCTGACTTTC.

The DNA for the CDR3 is TGCGCCAGCAGCGGGGACAGGGGTACCTATAACACCGGGGAGCTGTTTTTT. Translated, it gives CASSGDRGTYNTGELFF. J is TRBJ2-2 and V is TRBV5-1; 10 bases are a match to TRBD1. The CDR3 runs 17 residues. Germline V gene lookup returns CDR1 SGHRS and CDR2 YFSETQ. The J segment lost 2 bases and the V segment lost 4 bases, leaving 8 bases of the junction unmatched.

The rearrangement uses TRBV25-1 and TRBJ1-4; 8 nucleotides align to TRBD1. Germline loops: CDR1 MGHDK, CDR2 SYGVNS. The CDR3 covers 14 residues. The J segment lost 8 bases and the V segment lost 5 bases, leaving 7 bases of the junction unmatched. In nucleotides, the CDR3 is TGTGCCAGCAGTCCTCAGGGGGCGCGGGAAAAACTGTTTTTT. Translating gives CASSPQGAREKLFF.

The chain couples TRBV25-1 to TRBJ2-3; D remains ambiguous. In germline, CDR1 is MGHDK, CDR2 SYGVNS. Trimming took 1 base from V and 5 from J, leaving 7 bases between them. This CDR3 is 13 amino acids long. The CDR3 sequence is CASSESVRDTQYF. The CDR3 DNA reads as TGTGCCAGCAGTGAATCGGTGAGAGATACGCAGTATTTT. Together with reference TRBV25-1 and TRBJ2-3, the CDR3 gives the full variable domain: EADIYQTPRYLVIGTGKKITLECSQTMGHDKMYWYQQDPGMELHLIHYSYGVNSTEKGDLSSESTVSRIRTEHFPLTLESARPSHTSQYLCASSESVRDTQYFGPGTRLTVL.

The chain is built from TRBV5-6 and TRBJ1-5; 7 nucleotides align to TRBD1. The CDR3 loop spans 17 amino acids. The germline CDR1 and CDR2 sequences are SGHDT and YYEEEE. The J segment lost 5 bases and the V segment lost 4 bases, leaving 15 bases of the junction unmatched. The CDR3 nucleotides are TGTGCCAGCAGCACCAACAGGGGAGATTCCTTTCATCAGCCCCAGCATTTT. This codes for CASSTNRGDSFHQPQHF.

J is TRBJ2-2 and V is TRBV7-2; 8 nucleotides align to TRBD1. The CDR3 is made up of 16 amino acids. Looked up from germline, CDR1 is SGHTA and CDR2 is FQGNSA. V gave up 3 bases and J gave up 2 bases; unmatched junction bases: 5. The CDR3 DNA follows: TGTGCCAGCAGCTTCCGACAGGGGCTCAACACCGGGGAGCTGTTTTTT. It specifies CASSFRQGLNTGELFF.

This sequence joins TRBV5-1 and TRBJ2-3, with 13 positions matching TRBD2. Germline V lookup: CDR1 SGHRS, CDR2 YFSETQ. CDR3 length: 17 amino acids. The J segment lost 2 bases and the V segment lost 4 bases, leaving 7 bases of the junction unmatched. DNA of the CDR3: TGCGCCAGCAGCATCCGGACTAGCGGGAGAGACACAGATACGCAGTATTTT. Translating gives CASSIRTSGRDTDTQYF. Based on the CDR3 plus reference TRBV5-1 and TRBJ2-3, the full variable domain is KAGVTQTPRYLIKTRGQQVTLSCSPISGHRSVSWYQQTPGQGLQFLFEYFSETQRNKGNFPGRFSGRQFSNSRSEMNVSTLELGDSALYLCASSIRTSGRDTDTQYFGPGTRLTVL.

This chain connects TRBV7-9 to TRBJ1-2, with a weak D call TRBD1 (5 bases). Trimming cost V 5 bases and J 4 bases, with 14 bases left between them. This CDR3 contains 14 residues. In germline, CDR1 is SEHNR, CDR2 FQNEAQ (reference sequence). The CDR3 is CASSPSGGIYGYTF. Written as DNA, the CDR3 is TGTGCCAGCAGCCCATCCGGGGGAATCTATGGCTACACCTTC.

The rearrangement joins TRBV4-1 to TRBJ2-2; 14 bases fit TRBD2. Germline loops: CDR1 MGHRA, CDR2 YSYEKL. CDR3 length: 18 amino acids. With 1 base clipped from V and 5 bases from J, the junction kept 6 bases outside the gene matches. CDR3 sequence reads: CASSQGGLAGVGTGELFF. The DNA for the CDR3 is TGCGCCAGCAGCCAAGGGGGACTAGCGGGAGTTGGGACCGGGGAGCTGTTTTTT.